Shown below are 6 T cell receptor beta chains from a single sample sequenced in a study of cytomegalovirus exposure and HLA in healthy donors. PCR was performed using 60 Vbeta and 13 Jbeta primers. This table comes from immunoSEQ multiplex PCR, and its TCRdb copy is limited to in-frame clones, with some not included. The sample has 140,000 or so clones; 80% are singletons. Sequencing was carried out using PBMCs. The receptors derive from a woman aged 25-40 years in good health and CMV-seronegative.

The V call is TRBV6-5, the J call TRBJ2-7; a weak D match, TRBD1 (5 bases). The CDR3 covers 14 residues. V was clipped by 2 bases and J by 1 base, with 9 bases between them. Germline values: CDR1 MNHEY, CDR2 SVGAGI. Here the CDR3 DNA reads TGTGCCAGCAGTTACCTGCCAGGGTCCTACGAGCAGTACTTC. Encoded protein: CASSYLPGSYEQYF.

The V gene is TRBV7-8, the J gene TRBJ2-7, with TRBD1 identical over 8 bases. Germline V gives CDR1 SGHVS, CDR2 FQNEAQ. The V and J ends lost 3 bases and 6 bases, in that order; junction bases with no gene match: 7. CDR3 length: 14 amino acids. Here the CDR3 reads CASSFPGTGLEQYF. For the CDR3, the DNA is TGTGCCAGCAGCTTCCCCGGGACAGGCCTCGAGCAGTACTTC.

The CDR3 bases are TGTGCCAGCAGCTTATTATGGATCCGCGCGACAGGGTTTGATGGCTACACCTTC. Its protein product is CASSLLWIRATGFDGYTF. The V and J genes are TRBV7-2 and TRBJ1-2; 7 positions agree with TRBD1. The CDR3 is 18 residues long. Looked up from germline, CDR1 is SGHTA and CDR2 is FQGNSA. V dropped 2 bases and J dropped 6; count of bases not matched to a gene: 18.

The CDR3 sequence: CATSSRPGGLGNEQFF. As DNA, the CDR3 is TGTGCCACCAGCAGTCGACCGGGGGGCCTTGGCAATGAGCAGTTCTTC. The gene calls are TRBV15 and TRBJ2-1; weak D call: TRBD2 (7 bases). V was cut by 3 bases and J by 6 bases, with 18 bases left in between. The length of the CDR3 is 16 residues. Germline loops: CDR1 LNHNV, CDR2 YYDKDF (reference sequence). The whole variable domain, filled in from reference TRBV15 and TRBJ2-1, reads DAMVIQNPRYQVTQFGKPVTLSCSQTLNHNVMYWYQQKSSQAPKLLFHYYDKDFNNEADTPDNFQSRRPNTSFCFLDIRSPGLGDTAMYLCATSSRPGGLGNEQFFGPGTRLTVL.

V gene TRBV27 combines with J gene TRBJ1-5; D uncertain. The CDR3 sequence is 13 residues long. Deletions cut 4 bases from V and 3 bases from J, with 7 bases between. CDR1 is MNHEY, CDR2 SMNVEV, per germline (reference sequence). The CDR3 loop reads CASSWQNNQPQHF. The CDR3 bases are TGTGCCAGCAGTTGGCAAAACAATCAGCCCCAGCATTTT.

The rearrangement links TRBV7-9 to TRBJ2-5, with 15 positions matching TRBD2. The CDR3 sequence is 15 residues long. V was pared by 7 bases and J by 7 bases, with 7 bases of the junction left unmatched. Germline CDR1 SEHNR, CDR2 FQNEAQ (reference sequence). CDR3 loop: CASIPLGLAGGTQYF. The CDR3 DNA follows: TGTGCCAGCATCCCTTTGGGACTAGCGGGGGGGACCCAGTACTTC. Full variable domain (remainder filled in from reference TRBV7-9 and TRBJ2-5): DTGVSQNPRHKITKRGQNVTFRCDPISEHNRLYWYRQTLGQGPEFLTYFQNEAQLEKSRLLSDRFSAERPKGSFSTLEIQRTEQGDSAMYLCASIPLGLAGGTQYFGPGTRLLVL.